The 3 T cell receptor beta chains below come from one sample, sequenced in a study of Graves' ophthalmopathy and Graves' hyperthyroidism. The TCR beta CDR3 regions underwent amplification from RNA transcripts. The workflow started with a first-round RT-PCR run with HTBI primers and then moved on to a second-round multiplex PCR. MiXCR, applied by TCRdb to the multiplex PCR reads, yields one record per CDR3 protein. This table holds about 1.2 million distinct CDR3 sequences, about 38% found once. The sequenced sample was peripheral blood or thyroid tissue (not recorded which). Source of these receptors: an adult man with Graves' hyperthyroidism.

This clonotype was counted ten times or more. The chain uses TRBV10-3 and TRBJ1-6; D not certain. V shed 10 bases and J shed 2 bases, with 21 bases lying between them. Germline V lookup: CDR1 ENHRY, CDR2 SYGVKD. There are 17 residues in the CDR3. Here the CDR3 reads CASSPTATRAYNSPLHF. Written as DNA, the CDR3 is TGTGCCAGCAGCCCAACAGCCACACGGGCCTATAATTCACCCCTCCACTTT.

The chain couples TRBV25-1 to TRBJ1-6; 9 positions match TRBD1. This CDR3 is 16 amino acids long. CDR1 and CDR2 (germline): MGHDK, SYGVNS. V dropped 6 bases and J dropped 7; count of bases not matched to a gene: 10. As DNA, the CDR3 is TGTGCCAGCAGCGTTAAGGACAGGGGAAGCAATTCACCCCTCCACTTT. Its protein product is CASSVKDRGSNSPLHF.

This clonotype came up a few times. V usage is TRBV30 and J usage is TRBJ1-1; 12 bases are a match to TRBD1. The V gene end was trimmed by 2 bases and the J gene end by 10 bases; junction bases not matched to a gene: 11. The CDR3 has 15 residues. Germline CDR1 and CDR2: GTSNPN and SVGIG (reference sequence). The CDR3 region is CAWSTPGTGGRLAFF. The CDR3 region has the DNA TGTGCCTGGAGTACACCCGGGACAGGGGGCCGGTTAGCTTTCTTT.